What follows are 11 T cell receptor beta chains derived from one specimen sequenced in a study of cytomegalovirus exposure and HLA in healthy donors. The PCR used 60 Vbeta and 13 Jbeta primers. Sequencing was performed with immunoSEQ multiplex PCR; in TCRdb, only in-frame clones are kept and a portion is missing. The sample consists of some 130,000 clones, around 63% of them appearing once. Sequenced material: PBMCs. These receptors came from a man aged 35-49 years in good health and CMV-seropositive.

This chain connects TRBV4-2 to TRBJ2-5; the D gene is possibly TRBD1 (5 bases). With the DNA end fitting TRBJ2-7 better, the J assignment may be wrong. There are 16 residues in the CDR3. Germline CDR1 reads LGHNA; CDR2 reads YNFKEQ. The CDR3 loop is CASSQVSAGHHYEQYF. The CDR3 DNA is TGTGCCAGCAGCCAAGTTAGTGCAGGACACCACTACGAGCAGTACTTC.

The chain is built from TRBV5-1 and TRBJ2-1, with 7 bases aligning to TRBD1. The CDR3 length is 13 residues. The V and J ends lost 3 bases and 5 bases, in that order; junction bases with no gene match: 2. The V gene's germline CDR1 is SGHRS and CDR2 YFSETQ. CDR3 region: CASSSDRDNEQFF. The CDR3, as DNA: TGCGCCAGCAGCTCCGACAGGGACAATGAGCAGTTCTTC.

The V call is TRBV5-1, the J call TRBJ2-3; perhaps TRBD2 as D (5 bases). The CDR3 runs to 15 residues. The germline gives CDR1 SGHRS, CDR2 YFSETQ. V shed 0 bases and J shed 7 bases, with 15 bases lying between them. The CDR3 DNA follows: TGCGCCAGCAGCTTGGATTCGAGCGGAGGAAATACGCAGTATTTT. It yields the protein CASSLDSSGGNTQYF.

The chain has TRBV7-2 and TRBJ2-7, with 8 bases aligning to TRBD1. Looked up from germline, CDR1 is SGHTA and CDR2 is FQGNSA. The ends lost 6 bases at V and 0 bases at J; junction bases unmatched: 4. The CDR3 covers 14 residues. The CDR3 nucleotides read TGTGCCAGCAGTCCCGGGACAGGCTCCTACGAGCAGTACTTC. Translated: CASSPGTGSYEQYF.

As DNA, the CDR3 is TGTGCCTGGAAACTAGTCGGCCCCCACAATGAGCAGTTCTTC. Translated: CAWKLVGPHNEQFF. V is TRBV30 and J is TRBJ2-1; D may be TRBD2 (5 bases). CDR1 and CDR2 (germline): GTSNPN, SVGIG (reference sequence). Trimming took 4 bases from V and 5 from J, leaving 15 bases between them. The CDR3 extends over 14 amino acids. Looking up the rest from reference TRBV30 and TRBJ2-1 gives the full variable domain: SQTIHQWPATLVQPVGSPLSLECTVEGTSNPNLYWYRQAAGRGLQLLFYSVGIGQISSEVPQNLSASRPQDRQFILSSKKLLLSDSGFYLCAWKLVGPHNEQFFGPGTRLTVL.

This chain uses TRBV6-6 with TRBJ1-2, with 9 bases identical to TRBD1. The CDR3 spans 15 residues. Germline-derived CDR1 and CDR2 are MNHNY and SVGAGI (reference sequence). Trimming removed 4 bases from V and 1 base from J; junction bases left unmatched: 4. CDR3 nucleotide sequence: TGTGCCAGCAGTTGGACAGGGGCCAGTAACTATGGCTACACCTTC. This translates into CASSWTGASNYGYTF.

The J gene is TRBJ2-5, the V gene TRBV7-8; TRBD2 agrees at 16 bases. This CDR3 spans 16 amino acids. Germline CDR1 is SGHVS and CDR2 is FQNEAQ. J gave up 2 bases and V 5 bases, and 2 bases lay outside the gene matches. The CDR3: CASSMGLAGGQETQYF. CDR3 DNA sequence: TGTGCCAGCAGCATGGGACTAGCGGGGGGGCAAGAGACCCAGTACTTC. Complete variable domain (other parts from reference TRBV7-8 and TRBJ2-5): GAGVSQSPRYKVAKRGQDVALRCDPISGHVSLFWYQQALGQGPEFLTYFQNEAQLDKSGLPSDRFFAERPEGSVSTLKIQRTQQEDSAVYLCASSMGLAGGQETQYFGPGTRLLVL.

The chain links TRBV5-4 to TRBJ2-5, with D unclear. Trimming took 1 base from V and 2 from J, leaving 6 bases between them. CDR1 SGHNT and CDR2 YYREEE come from the germline V gene (reference sequence). The CDR3 covers 13 residues. In nucleotides, the CDR3 is TGTGCCAGCAGCTTGACAGAACAAGAGACCCAGTACTTC. It codes for CASSLTEQETQYF.

This sequence joins TRBV5-6 and TRBJ2-7, with TRBD2 matching 9 bases. The CDR3 has 14 amino acids. With V trimmed by 3 bases and J by 6 bases, 7 bases remained unmatched. Germline assignment: CDR1 SGHDT and CDR2 YYEEEE. CDR3 sequence reads: CASSSIAGEGEQYF. The CDR3, as DNA: TGTGCCAGCAGCTCAATAGCGGGAGAGGGCGAGCAGTACTTC.

The gene calls are TRBV19 and TRBJ2-1; a possible D gene is TRBD1 (5 bases). The CDR3 runs 15 residues. V was shortened by 7 bases and J by 4 bases, with 17 bases between the two germline ends. Germline lookup yields CDR1 LNHDA and CDR2 SQIVND (reference sequence). CDR3 sequence (DNA): TGTGCCAGTACGGATCAGGGAACCCTTTACAATGAGCAGTTCTTC. Residues: CASTDQGTLYNEQFF. The full variable domain, its missing parts supplied by reference TRBV19 and TRBJ2-1, is DGGITQSPKYLFRKEGQNVTLSCEQNLNHDAMYWYRQDPGQGLRLIYYSQIVNDFQKGDIAEGYSVSREKKESFPLTVTSAQKNPTAFYLCASTDQGTLYNEQFFGPGTRLTVL.

In the case of this clone: In the same sample, other DNA sequences code for this CDR3. The chain couples TRBV11-3 to TRBJ1-3; 7 bases line up with TRBD1. The CDR3 is made up of 14 amino acids. Germline assignment: CDR1 SGHNT and CDR2 YENEEA. The trim removed 5 bases at V and 2 bases at J, leaving 3 bases unmatched. CDR3 amino acids: CASSRGPAGNTIYF. DNA of the CDR3: TGTGCCAGCAGCAGGGGGCCGGCTGGAAACACCATATATTTT.